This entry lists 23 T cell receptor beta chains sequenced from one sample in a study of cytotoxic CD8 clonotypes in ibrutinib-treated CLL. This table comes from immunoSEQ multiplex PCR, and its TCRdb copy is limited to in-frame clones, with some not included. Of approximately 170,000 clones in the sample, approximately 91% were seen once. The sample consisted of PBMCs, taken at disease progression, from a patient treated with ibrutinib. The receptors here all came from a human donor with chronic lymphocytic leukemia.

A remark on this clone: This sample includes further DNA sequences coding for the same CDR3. The CDR3 nucleotides read TGTGCCAGCAGCACCGGACAGGGAGACACTGAAGCTTTCTTT. Translation: CASSTGQGDTEAFF. V usage is TRBV9 and J usage is TRBJ1-1; 8 bases are a match to TRBD1. Trimming at V came to 4 bases and at J to 3 bases, leaving 5 bases not matched to a gene. Germline V gives CDR1 SGDLS, CDR2 YYNGEE. CDR3 length equals 14 residues.

The CDR3 spells CASSLEVGRVTGELFF. In DNA, the CDR3 is TGTGCCAGCAGCTTAGAGGTGGGGCGGGTCACCGGGGAGCTGTTTTTT. The chain joins TRBV7-7 to TRBJ2-2; D may match TRBD1 or TRBD2 (5 bases each). Germline V lookup: CDR1 SSHAT, CDR2 FNYEAQ (reference sequence). Trimming pared 1 base from V and 4 bases from J, leaving 13 bases between. The CDR3 length is 16 residues.

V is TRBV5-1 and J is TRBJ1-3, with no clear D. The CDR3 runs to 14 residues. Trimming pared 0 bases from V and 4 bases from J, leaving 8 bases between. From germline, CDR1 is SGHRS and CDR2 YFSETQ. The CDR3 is CASSLGRNGNTIYF. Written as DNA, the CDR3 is TGCGCCAGCAGCTTGGGAAGGAACGGAAACACCATATATTTT.

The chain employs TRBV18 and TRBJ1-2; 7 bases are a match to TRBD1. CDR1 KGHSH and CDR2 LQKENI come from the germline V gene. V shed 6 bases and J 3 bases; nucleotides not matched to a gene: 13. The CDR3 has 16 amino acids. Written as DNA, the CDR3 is TGTGCCAGCTCTCTTTCAGACAGGGCTTTCTACTATGGCTACACCTTC. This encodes CASSLSDRAFYYGYTF.

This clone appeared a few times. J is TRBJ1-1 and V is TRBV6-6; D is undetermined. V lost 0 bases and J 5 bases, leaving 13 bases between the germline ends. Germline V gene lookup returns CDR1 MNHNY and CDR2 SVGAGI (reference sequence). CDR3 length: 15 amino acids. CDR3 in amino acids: CASSYSVLGQTEAFF. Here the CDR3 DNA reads TGTGCCAGCAGTTACTCGGTATTAGGTCAGACTGAAGCTTTCTTT.

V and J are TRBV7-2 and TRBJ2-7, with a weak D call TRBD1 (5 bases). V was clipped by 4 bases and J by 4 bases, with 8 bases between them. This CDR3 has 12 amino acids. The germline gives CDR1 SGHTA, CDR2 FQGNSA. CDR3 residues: CASSSQGYEQYF. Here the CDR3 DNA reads TGTGCCAGCAGCTCTCAGGGATACGAGCAGTACTTC.

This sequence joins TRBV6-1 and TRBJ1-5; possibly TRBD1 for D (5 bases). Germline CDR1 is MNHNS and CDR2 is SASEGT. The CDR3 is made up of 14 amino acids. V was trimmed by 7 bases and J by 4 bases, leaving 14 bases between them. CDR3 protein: CASMGGWINQPQHF. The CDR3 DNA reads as TGTGCCAGCATGGGGGGGTGGATTAATCAGCCCCAGCATTTT.

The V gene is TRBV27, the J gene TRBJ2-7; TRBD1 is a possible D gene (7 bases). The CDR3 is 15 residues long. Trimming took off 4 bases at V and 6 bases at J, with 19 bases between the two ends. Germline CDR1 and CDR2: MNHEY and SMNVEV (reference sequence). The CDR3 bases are TGTGCCAGCAGTTCTACAGGGGCTGTGGGAGGCGAGCAGTACTTC. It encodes CASSSTGAVGGEQYF.

The CDR3 region has the DNA TGTGCCAGCAGTGAATCCGGGCGACGGGGGGAGACCCAGTACTTC. Its translation: CASSESGRRGETQYF. The chain combines TRBV6-1 with TRBJ2-5, with a weak D call TRBD2 (6 bases). CDR1 is MNHNS, CDR2 SASEGT, per germline. This CDR3 has 15 amino acids. V shed 2 bases and J shed 5 bases, with 15 bases lying between them.

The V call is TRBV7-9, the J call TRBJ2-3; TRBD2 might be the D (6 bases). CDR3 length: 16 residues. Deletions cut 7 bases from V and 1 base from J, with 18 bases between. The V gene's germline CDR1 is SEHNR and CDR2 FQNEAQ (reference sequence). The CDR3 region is CASTSIGGIGTDTQYF. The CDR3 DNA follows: TGTGCCAGCACCAGTATCGGGGGTATCGGCACAGATACGCAGTATTTT.

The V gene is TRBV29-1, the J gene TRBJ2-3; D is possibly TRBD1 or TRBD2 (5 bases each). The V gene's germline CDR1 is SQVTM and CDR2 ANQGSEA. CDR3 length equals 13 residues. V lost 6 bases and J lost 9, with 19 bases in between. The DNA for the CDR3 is TGCAGCGTGGGGGTCGGGCAATGGGACACGCAGTATTTT. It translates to CSVGVGQWDTQYF.

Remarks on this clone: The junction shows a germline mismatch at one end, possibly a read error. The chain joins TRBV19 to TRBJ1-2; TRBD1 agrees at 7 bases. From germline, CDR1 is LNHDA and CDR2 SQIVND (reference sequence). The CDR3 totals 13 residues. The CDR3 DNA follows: TGTGCCAGTAGTGTAGACAGGGACGGTGGCTACACCTTC. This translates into CASSVDRDGGYTF.

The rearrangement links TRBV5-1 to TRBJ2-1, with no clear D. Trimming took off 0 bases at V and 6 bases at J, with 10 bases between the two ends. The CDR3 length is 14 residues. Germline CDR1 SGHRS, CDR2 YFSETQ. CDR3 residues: CASSLEMSFNEQFF. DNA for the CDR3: TGCGCCAGCAGCTTGGAGATGTCGTTCAATGAGCAGTTCTTC.

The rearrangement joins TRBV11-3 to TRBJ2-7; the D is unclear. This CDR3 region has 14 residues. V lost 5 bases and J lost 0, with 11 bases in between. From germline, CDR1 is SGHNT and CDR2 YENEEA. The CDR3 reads CASSPLSDSYEQYF. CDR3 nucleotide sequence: TGTGCCAGCAGCCCCCTCTCCGACTCCTACGAGCAGTACTTC.

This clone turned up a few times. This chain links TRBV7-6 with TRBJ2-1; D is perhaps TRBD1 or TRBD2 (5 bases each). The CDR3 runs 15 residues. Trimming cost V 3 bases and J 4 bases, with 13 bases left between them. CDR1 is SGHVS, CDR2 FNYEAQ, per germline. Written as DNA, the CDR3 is TGTGCCAGCAGCTTCCGGGACGTTGGATACAATGAGCAGTTCTTC. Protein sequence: CASSFRDVGYNEQFF.

The CDR3 loop reads CASSVEGRVIGEQYF. The CDR3 coding sequence is TGTGCCAGCAGCGTAGAAGGCAGGGTTATCGGCGAGCAGTACTTC. The V call is TRBV9, the J call TRBJ2-7; maybe TRBD1 (5 bases). Germline V gene sequence: CDR1 SGDLS, CDR2 YYNGEE. The CDR3 loop spans 15 amino acids. Trimming shortened V by 0 bases and J by 6 bases, and 16 bases separated the two germline ends.

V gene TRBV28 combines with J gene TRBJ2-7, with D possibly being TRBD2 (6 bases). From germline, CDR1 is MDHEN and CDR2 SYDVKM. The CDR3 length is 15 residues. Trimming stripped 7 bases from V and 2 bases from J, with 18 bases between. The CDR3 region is CASKLHPAGPYEQYF. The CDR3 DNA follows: TGTGCCAGCAAGTTGCATCCTGCGGGGCCCTACGAGCAGTACTTC.

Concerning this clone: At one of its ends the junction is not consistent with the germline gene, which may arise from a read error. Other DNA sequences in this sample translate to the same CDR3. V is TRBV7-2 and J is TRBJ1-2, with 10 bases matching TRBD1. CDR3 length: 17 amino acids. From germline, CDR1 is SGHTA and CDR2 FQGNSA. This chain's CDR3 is CASSFAPGQGLAYGYTF. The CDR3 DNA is TGTGCTAGCAGCTTCGCTCCGGGACAGGGGTTGGCCTATGGCTACACCTTC.

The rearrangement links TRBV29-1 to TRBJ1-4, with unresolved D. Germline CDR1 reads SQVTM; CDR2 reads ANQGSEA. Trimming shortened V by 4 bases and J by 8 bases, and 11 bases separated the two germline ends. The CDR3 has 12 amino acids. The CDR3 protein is CSVGLEGEKLFF. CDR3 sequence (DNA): TGCAGCGTTGGGTTGGAGGGAGAAAAACTGTTTTTT.

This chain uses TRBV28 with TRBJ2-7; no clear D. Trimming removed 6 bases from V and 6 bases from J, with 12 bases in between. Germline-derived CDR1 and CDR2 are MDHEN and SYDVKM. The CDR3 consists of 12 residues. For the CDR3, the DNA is TGTGCCAGCAGCACTCGACCCGCCGAGCAGTACTTC. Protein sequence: CASSTRPAEQYF.

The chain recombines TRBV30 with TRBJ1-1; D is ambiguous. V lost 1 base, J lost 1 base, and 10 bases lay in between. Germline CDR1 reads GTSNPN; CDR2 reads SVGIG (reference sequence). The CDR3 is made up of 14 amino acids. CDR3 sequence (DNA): TGTGCCTGGAGTGCGGAGGGAGGGAACACTGAAGCTTTCTTT. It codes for CAWSAEGGNTEAFF. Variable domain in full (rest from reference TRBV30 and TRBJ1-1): SQTIHQWPATLVQPVGSPLSLECTVEGTSNPNLYWYRQAAGRGLQLLFYSVGIGQISSEVPQNLSASRPQDRQFILSSKKLLLSDSGFYLCAWSAEGGNTEAFFGQGTRLTVV.

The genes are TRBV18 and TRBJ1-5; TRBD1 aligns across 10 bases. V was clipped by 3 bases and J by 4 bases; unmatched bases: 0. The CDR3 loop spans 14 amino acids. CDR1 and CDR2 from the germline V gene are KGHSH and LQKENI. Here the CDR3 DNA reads TGTGCCAGCTCACCGGGACAGGGGAATCAGCCCCAGCATTTT. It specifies CASSPGQGNQPQHF.

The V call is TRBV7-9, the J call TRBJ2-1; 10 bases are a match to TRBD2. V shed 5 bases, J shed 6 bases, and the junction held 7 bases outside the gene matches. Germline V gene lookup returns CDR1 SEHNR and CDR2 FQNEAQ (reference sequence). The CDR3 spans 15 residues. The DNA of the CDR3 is TGTGCCAGCAGCCCGAGGACTAGCGGAGTCAATGAGCAGTTCTTC. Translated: CASSPRTSGVNEQFF.